One and the same sample provided the 2 T cell receptor beta chains below, sequenced in a study of CD8+ T cells in alopecia areata. The authors extracted RNA and reverse transcribed it into cDNA as the sequencing template. TCRdb's table, derived via immunoSEQ multiplex PCR, lists solely in-frame clones and lacks some. The repertoire holds 130,000 to 150,000 clones, with 87% as singletons. The material was CD8+ T cells sorted from blood, obtained at week 0. These receptors were collected from a human donor with alopecia areata.

The chain has TRBV6-5 and TRBJ2-5; 8 nucleotides align to TRBD2. The CDR3 has 15 residues. CDR1 and CDR2 (germline): MNHEY, SVGAGI. Trimming took 2 bases from V and 5 from J; bases not matched to a gene: 7. This CDR3 reads CASSYREGSLETQYF. In DNA form, the CDR3 reads TGTGCCAGCAGTTACCGGGAGGGGAGCTTGGAGACCCAGTACTTC.

The V call is TRBV7-6, the J call TRBJ2-7; 7 bases map to TRBD2. J lost 6 bases, V lost 1 base, and 6 bases had no gene match. The CDR3 has 14 amino acids. Germline V gene data show CDR1 as SGHVS and CDR2 as FNYEAQ. Written as DNA, the CDR3 is TGTGCCAGCAGCTTAGGGGGCGGGAGCGGCGAGCAGTACTTC. It codes for CASSLGGGSGEQYF.